This T cell receptor (beta chain) came from a study of blood T cell repertoires in COVID-19. The overall study: The origin of the acute and convalescent COVID-19 samples was the United States, Italy and Spain. PBMCs, B-cell-depleted T cells, or T cells provided the cDNA or gDNA that made up the material.

Here immunoSEQ multiplex PCR was the method, and the copy in TCRdb shows in-frame clones only, minus some. The profile shows fewer than 350,000 clones, around 90% of them singletons. The CDR3 length is 11 residues. Between the trimmed V and J ends, which lost 4 bases and 6 bases, there was a span of 10 bases. Germline lookup yields CDR1 DFQATT and CDR2 SNEGSKA (reference sequence). This clonotype was sampled from a woman aged 25 to 39 who had recovered from COVID-19. The rearrangement joins TRBV20-1 to TRBJ2-7; D possibly corresponds to TRBD1 (6 bases). Sample: PBMCs or T cells enriched from blood (not recorded which). DNA for the CDR3: TGCAGTGCTACCACAGGGTTCGAGCAGTACTTC. This gives the protein CSATTGFEQYF.